The 20 T cell receptor beta chains reported below all come from one sample, sequenced in a study of T-cell reconstitution after alpha-beta-depleted transplantation in children. Unique molecular identifiers were incorporated during preparation of the TCRbeta library. MiXCR, run by TCRdb on the PCR reads, gives a single entry per CDR3 protein. The sample comprises 780,000 or so distinct CDR3 sequences, 16% of which are singletons, and approximately 5% rests with the top ten. This sample comprised PBMCs, mostly from graft donor cells, obtained 360 days after TCRalphabeta/CD19-depleted stem cell transplant. Receptor source: a male patient between 5 and 17 years old who had a stem cell transplant for acute lymphoblastic leukemia, so the T cells may come from the graft donor.

There are a few counts of this clonotype. The V and J genes are TRBV15 and TRBJ2-5, with TRBD1 matching 8 bases. The CDR3 runs to 14 residues. Germline V CDR1 and CDR2: LNHNV, YYDKDF (reference sequence). J was trimmed by 4 bases and V by 5 bases; bases with no gene match: 6. The DNA of the CDR3 is TGTGCCACCAGCCGAGGACAGGGACGAGAGACCCAGTACTTC. It translates to CATSRGQGRETQYF.

This clonotype showed up many times. V and J are TRBV30 and TRBJ2-1; no clear D. The CDR3 contains 13 residues. Germline CDR1 GTSNPN, CDR2 SVGIG (reference sequence). Trimming shortened V by 2 bases and J by 6 bases, and 11 bases separated the two germline ends. The CDR3 DNA reads as TGTGCCTGGAGTAAGCTTCTCGGCAATGAGCAGTTCTTC. Residues: CAWSKLLGNEQFF.

The J gene is TRBJ2-3, the V gene TRBV2; 9 bases align to TRBD1. V was clipped by 7 bases and J by 6 bases; unmatched bases: 11. The germline gives CDR1 SNHLY, CDR2 FYNNEI. This CDR3 has 15 amino acids. In DNA, the CDR3 is TGTGCCAGCACCACCCGGGACAGGGTCCCGGATACGCAGTATTTT. Its protein product is CASTTRDRVPDTQYF.

Many counts were recorded for this clonotype. The V and J genes are TRBV10-3 and TRBJ2-7; 7 nucleotides match TRBD1. Germline values: CDR1 ENHRY, CDR2 SYGVKD. CDR3 length: 13 residues. V shed 10 bases, J shed 0 bases, and the junction held 6 bases outside the gene matches. CDR3 residues: CATATGSSYEQYF. For the CDR3, the DNA is TGTGCCACAGCGACAGGGAGCTCCTACGAGCAGTACTTC.

J is TRBJ2-7 and V is TRBV20-1; 8 nucleotides agree with TRBD1. Germline trimming cut 1 base from V and 4 bases from J; bases unmatched to any gene: 12. The CDR3 has 16 residues. The germline CDR1 and CDR2 sequences are DFQATT and SNEGSKA (reference sequence). The CDR3 reads CSARVFPNRGAYEQYF. The CDR3 coding sequence is TGCAGTGCTAGAGTCTTCCCGAACAGGGGGGCGTACGAGCAGTACTTC.

The rearrangement joins TRBV15 to TRBJ2-1, with D tentatively TRBD2 (6 bases). The germline V gene has CDR1 LNHNV and CDR2 YYDKDF (reference sequence). V lost 5 bases to trimming and J lost 4 bases, with 18 bases between them. CDR3 size: 16 residues. The CDR3 is CATSPLPRERYNEQFF. The CDR3 DNA reads TGTGCCACCAGCCCACTGCCCCGGGAGCGGTACAATGAGCAGTTCTTC.

This clonotype showed up many times. The V and J genes are TRBV25-1 and TRBJ2-1; unclear D gene. CDR3 size: 12 residues. The V gene lost 2 bases and the J gene lost 6 bases, with 5 bases spanning the gap. Germline V CDR1 and CDR2: MGHDK, SYGVNS. For the CDR3, the DNA is TGTGCCAGCAGTGAACGGACCAATGAGCAGTTCTTC. Protein: CASSERTNEQFF.

The genes are TRBV12-5 and TRBJ2-2; D not resolved. The CDR3 runs to 18 residues. Looked up from germline, CDR1 is LGHNT and CDR2 is FRNRAP. Trimming shortened V by 0 bases and J by 1 base, and 15 bases separated the two germline ends. The CDR3 region has the DNA TGTGCTAGTGGTTTGGTACCGATCAAGGACGGGAACACCGGGGAGCTGTTTTTT. As protein: CASGLVPIKDGNTGELFF.

This rearrangement joins TRBV11-2 to TRBJ2-3; no clear D gene. This CDR3 has 12 residues. V lost 5 bases and J 8 bases, leaving 11 bases between the germline ends. Germline values: CDR1 SGHAT, CDR2 FQNNGV. The CDR3 protein is CASSTEFATQYF. The DNA of the CDR3 is TGTGCCAGCAGCACAGAATTCGCTACGCAGTATTTT.

This clonotype was seen only a few times. This rearrangement joins TRBV29-1 to TRBJ2-3, with D possibly being TRBD2 (5 bases). Trimming took 3 bases from V and 0 from J, leaving 7 bases between them. The germline CDR1 and CDR2 sequences are SQVTM and ANQGSEA. The CDR3 is made up of 13 amino acids. The CDR3 spells CSVDLASTDTQYF. Here the CDR3 DNA reads TGCAGCGTTGACCTAGCTAGCACAGATACGCAGTATTTT.

This clonotype was counted at least ten times. This rearrangement joins TRBV4-2 to TRBJ2-6; the D gene is possibly TRBD2 (5 bases). CDR1 is LGHNA, CDR2 YNFKEQ, per germline. Trimming took 1 base from V and 0 from J, leaving 7 bases between them. CDR3 length: 16 residues. CDR3 DNA: TGTGCCAGCAGCCAAGTAGGGAGCTCTGGGGCCAACGTCCTGACTTTC. This translates into CASSQVGSSGANVLTF.

CDR3 sequence (DNA): TGTGCCAGCAGCTTAGCGTGGGGGCTAGCCAAAAACATTCAGTACTTC. This translates into CASSLAWGLAKNIQYF. This chain connects TRBV7-8 to TRBJ2-4; TRBD1 might be the D (6 bases). V lost 0 bases and J lost 0, with 9 bases in between. The CDR3 sequence is 16 residues long. Germline V gives CDR1 SGHVS, CDR2 FQNEAQ.

The chain recombines TRBV15 with TRBJ2-7, with 8 bases lining up with TRBD2. Germline V lookup: CDR1 LNHNV, CDR2 YYDKDF (reference sequence). The junction had 4 bases not matched to a gene; V was cut back by 1 base and J by 2 bases. The CDR3 spans 15 residues. The CDR3 coding sequence is TGTGCCACCAGCAGAGGCTCTAGCGGGCCCTACGAGCAGTACTTC. This encodes CATSRGSSGPYEQYF. Using reference TRBV15 and TRBJ2-7 for the parts outside the CDR3, the full variable domain is DAMVIQNPRYQVTQFGKPVTLSCSQTLNHNVMYWYQQKSSQAPKLLFHYYDKDFNNEADTPDNFQSRRPNTSFCFLDIRSPGLGDTAMYLCATSRGSSGPYEQYFGPGTRLTVT.

This clonotype occurred once. The chain has TRBV4-1 and TRBJ1-1; no reliable D call. Looked up from germline, CDR1 is MGHRA and CDR2 is YSYEKL. The length of the CDR3 is 15 residues. The germline V and J ends were trimmed by 1 base and 3 bases, with 12 bases remaining between them. The DNA for the CDR3 is TGCGCCAGCAGCCAAGCAGTGAAGGGTTACACTGAAGCTTTCTTT. Translating gives CASSQAVKGYTEAFF.

The chain has TRBV7-2 and TRBJ2-7; 12 bases match TRBD2. The germline V gene encodes CDR1 SGHTA and CDR2 FQGNSA. The CDR3 contains 16 residues. The ends lost 4 bases at V and 1 base at J; junction bases unmatched: 5. CDR3 coding DNA: TGTGCCAGCAGCTACGGGACTAGCGGGTATTCCTACGAGCAGTACTTC. This codes for CASSYGTSGYSYEQYF. Drawing the rest from reference TRBV7-2 and TRBJ2-7, the complete variable domain is GAGVSQSPSNKVTEKGKDVELRCDPISGHTALYWYRQSLGQGLEFLIYFQGNSAPDKSGLPSDRFSAERTGGSVSTLTIQRTQQEDSAVYLCASSYGTSGYSYEQYFGPGTRLTVT.

This clonotype was recorded a few times. V gene TRBV25-1 combines with J gene TRBJ2-7, with D maybe TRBD1 (6 bases). CDR1 MGHDK and CDR2 SYGVNS come from the germline V gene. The CDR3 runs to 13 residues. V was clipped by 7 bases and J by 3 bases, with 13 bases between them. Written as DNA, the CDR3 is TGTGCCAGCAAATCTGACAGGAGCTACGAGCAGTACTTC. It is translated as CASKSDRSYEQYF.

J is TRBJ2-5 and V is TRBV7-6; 12 nucleotides match TRBD2. V shed 5 bases and J 5 bases; nucleotides not matched to a gene: 12. The CDR3 totals 17 residues. The germline gives CDR1 SGHVS, CDR2 FNYEAQ. CDR3 DNA: TGTGCCAGCAGCGAGAGACTAGCGGGAGTTTCGAGGGAGACCCAGTACTTC. This gives the protein CASSERLAGVSRETQYF. Full variable domain (rest looked up from reference TRBV7-6 and TRBJ2-5): GAGVSQSPRYKVTKRGQDVALRCDPISGHVSLYWYRQALGQGPEFLTYFNYEAQQDKSGLPNDRFSAERPEGSISTLTIQRTEQRDSAMYRCASSERLAGVSRETQYFGPGTRLLVL.

This clonotype was seen a handful of times. The V gene is TRBV9, the J gene TRBJ2-5; 10 bases are a match to TRBD2. The CDR3 runs to 17 residues. Germline assignment: CDR1 SGDLS and CDR2 YYNGEE. With 0 bases clipped from V and 1 base from J, the junction kept 6 bases outside the gene matches. The CDR3 region is CASSVGASGSPQETQYF. The CDR3 nucleotides are TGTGCCAGCAGCGTAGGTGCTAGCGGGAGTCCCCAAGAGACCCAGTACTTC.

This chain uses TRBV6-5 with TRBJ1-1, with D possibly being TRBD1 (5 bases). CDR3 length: 14 residues. V shed 1 base and J shed 5 bases, with 11 bases lying between them. In germline, CDR1 is MNHEY, CDR2 SVGAGI. The CDR3 DNA follows: TGTGCCAGCAGTTACTATGGGACGTGGACTGAAGCTTTCTTT. Translating gives CASSYYGTWTEAFF.

The gene calls are TRBV20-1 and TRBJ2-7; 10 nucleotides align to TRBD2. V lost 5 bases to trimming and J lost 6 bases; unmatched junction nucleotides: 10. The CDR3 runs to 14 residues. Germline CDR1 is DFQATT and CDR2 is SNEGSKA (reference sequence). The CDR3 DNA sequence: TGCAGTGCTTACCTAGCGGGAGAATTTGGCGAGCAGTACTTC. Residues: CSAYLAGEFGEQYF.